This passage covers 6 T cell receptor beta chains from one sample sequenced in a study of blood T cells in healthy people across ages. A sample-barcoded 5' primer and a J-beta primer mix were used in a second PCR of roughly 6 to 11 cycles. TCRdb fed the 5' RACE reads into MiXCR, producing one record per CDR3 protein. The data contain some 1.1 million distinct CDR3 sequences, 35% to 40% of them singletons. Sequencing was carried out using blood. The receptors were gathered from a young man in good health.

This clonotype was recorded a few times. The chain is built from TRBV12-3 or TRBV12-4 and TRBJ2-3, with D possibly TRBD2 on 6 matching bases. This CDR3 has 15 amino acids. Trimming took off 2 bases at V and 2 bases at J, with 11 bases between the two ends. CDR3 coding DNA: TGTGCCAGCAGTTTATCCGGGGGTCACACAGATACGCAGTATTTT. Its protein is CASSLSGGHTDTQYF.

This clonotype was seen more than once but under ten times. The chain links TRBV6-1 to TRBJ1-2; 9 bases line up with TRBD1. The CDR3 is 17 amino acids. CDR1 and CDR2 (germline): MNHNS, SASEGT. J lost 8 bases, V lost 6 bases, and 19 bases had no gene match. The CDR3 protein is CASSITGGASYQWGYTF. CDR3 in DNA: TGTGCCAGCAGCATCACAGGGGGCGCGTCTTATCAGTGGGGCTACACCTTC.

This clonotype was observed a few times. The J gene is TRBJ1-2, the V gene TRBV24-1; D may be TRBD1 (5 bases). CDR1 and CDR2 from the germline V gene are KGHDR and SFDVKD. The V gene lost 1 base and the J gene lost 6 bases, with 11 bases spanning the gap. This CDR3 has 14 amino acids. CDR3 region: CATSDFRGSDGYTF. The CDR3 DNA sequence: TGTGCCACCAGTGATTTTCGGGGGTCGGATGGCTACACCTTC.

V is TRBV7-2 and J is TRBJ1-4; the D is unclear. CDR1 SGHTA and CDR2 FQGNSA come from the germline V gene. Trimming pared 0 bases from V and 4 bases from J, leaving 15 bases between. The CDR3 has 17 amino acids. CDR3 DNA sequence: TGTGCCAGCAGCTTAGCGCTTATGGCAGGCCTTAATGAAAAACTGTTTTTT. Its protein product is CASSLALMAGLNEKLFF.

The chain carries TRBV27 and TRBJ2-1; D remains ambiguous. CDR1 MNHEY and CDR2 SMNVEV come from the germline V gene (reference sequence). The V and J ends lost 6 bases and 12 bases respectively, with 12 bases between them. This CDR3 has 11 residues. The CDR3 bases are TGTGCCAGCAGCCGAAGTGACCGGCAGTTCTTC. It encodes CASSRSDRQFF.

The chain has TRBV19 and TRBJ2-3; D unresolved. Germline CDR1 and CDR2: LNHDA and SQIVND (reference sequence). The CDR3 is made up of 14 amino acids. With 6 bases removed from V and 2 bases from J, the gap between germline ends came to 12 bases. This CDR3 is CASSRAAITDTQYF. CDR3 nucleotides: TGTGCCAGTAGCCGGGCAGCGATCACAGATACGCAGTATTTT.